Listed below are T cell receptor beta chains from one sample, sequenced in a study of regulatory T cells in long-lasting Graves disease. TCRdb reprocessed the multiplex PCR reads with MiXCR, giving one entry per CDR3 protein. The sample yields approximately 230,000 distinct CDR3 sequences, approximately 20% seen once. The specimen comprised peripheral blood mononuclear cells (PBMCs), sampled at new diagnosis, from a patient treated with antithyroid drugs. The receptors were sampled from a female donor with Graves disease. The CDR3 runs from the conserved cysteine through the conserved F or W. Each record gives: clone size, D gene, J gene, V gene, CDR3 protein, CDR3 DNA. A D gene is named only where the DNA matches it firmly. Clone size appears in some rows only: once, few, many, or a class for an expanded clone.

clone_size: many; d_call: TRBD1; j_call: TRBJ2-3; v_call: TRBV10-3; cdr3_aa: CATKTGGADTQYF; cdr3_nt: TGTGCCACCAAGACAGGGGGAGCAGATACGCAGTATTTT
clone_size: many; d_call: TRBD2; j_call: TRBJ2-1; v_call: TRBV18; cdr3_aa: CASSYSGRASDEQFF; cdr3_nt: TGTGCCAGCTCATATAGCGGGAGGGCCTCTGATGAGCAGTTCTTC
clone_size: many; d_call: TRBD2; j_call: TRBJ2-7; v_call: TRBV10-3; cdr3_aa: CAISESASGGSYEQYF; cdr3_nt: TGTGCCATCAGTGAGTCGGCTAGCGGGGGCTCCTACGAGCAGTACTTC
clone_size: many; d_call: NA; j_call: TRBJ2-3; v_call: TRBV6-5; cdr3_aa: CASSSTLEGDLTDTQYF; cdr3_nt: TGTGCCAGCAGTTCTACCCTCGAGGGGGATTTAACAGATACGCAGTATTTT
clone_size: many; d_call: NA; j_call: TRBJ1-2; v_call: TRBV20-1; cdr3_aa: CSVWDGNYGYTF; cdr3_nt: TGCAGTGTTTGGGACGGCAACTATGGCTACACCTTC
clone_size: many; d_call: TRBD1; j_call: TRBJ1-5; v_call: TRBV19; cdr3_aa: CASSILGQGFQPQHF; cdr3_nt: TGTGCCAGTAGTATTCTGGGACAGGGATTTCAGCCCCAGCATTTT
clone_size: many; d_call: NA; j_call: TRBJ1-4; v_call: TRBV9; cdr3_aa: CASSPTTGWGDEKLFF; cdr3_nt: TGTGCCAGCAGCCCCACTACAGGGTGGGGGGATGAAAAACTGTTTTTT
clone_size: many; d_call: TRBD2; j_call: TRBJ2-3; v_call: TRBV18; cdr3_aa: CASSPPAGFSTDTQYF; cdr3_nt: TGTGCCAGCTCACCACCAGCGGGGTTTAGCACAGATACGCAGTATTTT
clone_size: many; d_call: NA; j_call: TRBJ2-3; v_call: TRBV27; cdr3_aa: CASSPRGTFTDTQYF; cdr3_nt: TGTGCCAGCAGTCCCAGGGGTACTTTCACAGATACGCAGTATTTT
clone_size: NA; d_call: TRBD2; j_call: TRBJ2-7; v_call: TRBV5-1; cdr3_aa: CASSQLAGSSYEQYF; cdr3_nt: TGCGCCAGCAGTCAACTAGCGGGCAGCTCCTACGAGCAGTACTTC
clone_size: many; d_call: TRBD1; j_call: TRBJ2-1; v_call: TRBV27; cdr3_aa: CASSLEAGQGLRNEQFF; cdr3_nt: TGTGCCAGCAGTTTAGAGGCCGGACAGGGGCTACGCAATGAGCAGTTCTTC
clone_size: many; d_call: NA; j_call: TRBJ2-3; v_call: TRBV4-3; cdr3_aa: CASSQESGRRGTDTQYF; cdr3_nt: TGCGCCAGCAGCCAAGAAAGCGGCCGCCGGGGCACAGATACGCAGTATTTT
clone_size: NA; d_call: NA; j_call: TRBJ2-7; v_call: TRBV4-1; cdr3_aa: CASSQDGDEQYF; cdr3_nt: TGCGCCAGCAGCCAAGATGGAGACGAGCAGTACTTC
clone_size: NA; d_call: NA; j_call: TRBJ2-7; v_call: TRBV7-2; cdr3_aa: CASSFASSTYEQYF; cdr3_nt: TGTGCCAGCAGCTTCGCCAGCTCAACCTACGAGCAGTACTTC
clone_size: NA; d_call: NA; j_call: TRBJ2-5; v_call: TRBV7-9; cdr3_aa: CASNIGQGQETQSF; cdr3_nt: TGTGCCAGCAATATAGGGCAAGGACAAGAGACCCAGTCCTTC
clone_size: many; d_call: NA; j_call: TRBJ1-5; v_call: TRBV6-2/TRBV6-3; cdr3_aa: CASSYGSYQPQHF; cdr3_nt: TGTGCCAGCAGTTACGGGTCCTATCAGCCCCAGCATTTT
clone_size: many; d_call: NA; j_call: TRBJ1-2; v_call: TRBV6-5; cdr3_aa: CASSYTSHYGYTF; cdr3_nt: TGTGCCAGCAGTTACACGTCCCACTATGGCTACACCTTC
clone_size: few; d_call: TRBD2; j_call: TRBJ2-3; v_call: TRBV11-2; cdr3_aa: CASSLALAGTDTRYF; cdr3_nt: TGTGCCAGCAGCTTAGCTCTAGCGGGGACAGATACGCGGTATTTT
clone_size: NA; d_call: TRBD1; j_call: TRBJ2-7; v_call: TRBV28; cdr3_aa: CASTYGTGNHEQYF; cdr3_nt: TGTGCCAGTACATACGGGACAGGGAACCACGAGCAGTACTTC
clone_size: many; d_call: TRBD1; j_call: TRBJ2-7; v_call: TRBV24-1; cdr3_aa: CATSDSGTAAYEQYF; cdr3_nt: TGTGCCACCAGTGATTCCGGGACAGCAGCCTACGAGCAGTACTTC
clone_size: NA; d_call: NA; j_call: TRBJ1-5; v_call: TRBV5-1; cdr3_aa: CASSLGDISNQPQHF; cdr3_nt: TGCGCCAGCAGCTTGGGGGACATTAGCAATCAGCCCCAGCATTTT
clone_size: many; d_call: NA; j_call: TRBJ2-1; v_call: TRBV11-1; cdr3_aa: CASSFSKNTNEQFF; cdr3_nt: TGTGCCAGCAGCTTTTCGAAAAATACAAATGAGCAGTTCTTC
clone_size: NA; d_call: NA; j_call: TRBJ2-1; v_call: TRBV28; cdr3_aa: CASSNRQSDEQFF; cdr3_nt: TGTGCCAGCAGTAACCGACAATCCGATGAGCAGTTCTTC
clone_size: few; d_call: NA; j_call: TRBJ2-2; v_call: TRBV4-2; cdr3_aa: CASSQDLAGSNTGELFF; cdr3_nt: TGTGCCAGCAGCCAAGATCTCGCAGGATCGAACACCGGGGAGCTGTTTTTT
clone_size: many; d_call: TRBD1; j_call: TRBJ1-6; v_call: TRBV20-1; cdr3_aa: CSARLTGTGRSYNSPLHF; cdr3_nt: TGCAGTGCTAGATTAACCGGGACAGGGAGGTCCTATAATTCACCCCTCCACTTT
clone_size: many; d_call: NA; j_call: TRBJ2-5; v_call: TRBV7-9; cdr3_aa: CASSFPGGETQYF; cdr3_nt: TGTGCCAGCAGCTTCCCTGGAGGGGAGACCCAGTACTTC
clone_size: many; d_call: TRBD1; j_call: TRBJ2-7; v_call: TRBV3-1; cdr3_aa: CASSQRSGTGHEQYF; cdr3_nt: TGTGCCAGCAGCCAACGATCCGGGACAGGGCACGAGCAGTACTTC
clone_size: many; d_call: NA; j_call: TRBJ1-4; v_call: TRBV29-1; cdr3_aa: CSVSTATNEKLFF; cdr3_nt: TGCAGCGTTTCTACTGCAACTAATGAAAAACTGTTTTTT
clone_size: NA; d_call: TRBD2; j_call: TRBJ2-3; v_call: TRBV12-3/TRBV12-4; cdr3_aa: CASSLGLAGGLDTQYF; cdr3_nt: TGTGCCAGCAGTTTAGGACTAGCGGGAGGGTTAGATACGCAGTATTTT
clone_size: many; d_call: NA; j_call: TRBJ1-2; v_call: TRBV7-2; cdr3_aa: CASSLYTAAYGYTF; cdr3_nt: TGTGCCAGCAGCTTATACACCGCGGCCTATGGCTACACCTTC
clone_size: many; d_call: NA; j_call: TRBJ2-5; v_call: TRBV27; cdr3_aa: CASRDQTGQETQYF; cdr3_nt: TGTGCCAGCAGGGACCAAACAGGGCAAGAGACCCAGTACTTC
clone_size: many; d_call: TRBD2; j_call: TRBJ2-5; v_call: TRBV30; cdr3_aa: CACPRGSGRRETQYF; cdr3_nt: TGTGCCTGTCCTCGAGGTAGCGGGAGGAGGGAGACCCAGTACTTC
clone_size: NA; d_call: TRBD2; j_call: TRBJ2-1; v_call: TRBV5-6; cdr3_aa: CASSWGTSGATPDGEQFF; cdr3_nt: TGTGCCAGCAGCTGGGGGACTAGCGGAGCCACCCCGGACGGTGAGCAGTTCTTC
clone_size: many; d_call: TRBD1; j_call: TRBJ2-1; v_call: TRBV11-2; cdr3_aa: CASRGRDRGSPRSGLEQFF; cdr3_nt: TGTGCCAGCAGGGGTCGGGACAGGGGATCCCCGAGGAGCGGACTCGAGCAGTTCTTC
clone_size: many; d_call: NA; j_call: TRBJ2-3; v_call: TRBV11-2; cdr3_aa: CASSLGVSDTQYF; cdr3_nt: TGTGCCAGCAGCCTGGGCGTGTCAGATACGCAGTATTTT
clone_size: NA; d_call: TRBD1; j_call: TRBJ2-3; v_call: TRBV25-1; cdr3_aa: CASSTRTGKITDTQYF; cdr3_nt: TGTGCCAGCAGTACTAGGACAGGGAAGATCACAGATACGCAGTATTTT
clone_size: many; d_call: NA; j_call: TRBJ2-5; v_call: TRBV10-2; cdr3_aa: CASRQRSQETQYF; cdr3_nt: TGCGCCAGCAGGCAGCGGAGTCAAGAGACCCAGTACTTC
clone_size: many; d_call: NA; j_call: TRBJ1-1; v_call: TRBV3-1; cdr3_aa: CASSQVGRDTEAFF; cdr3_nt: TGTGCCAGCAGCCAAGTTGGCAGGGACACTGAAGCTTTCTTT
clone_size: NA; d_call: NA; j_call: TRBJ2-1; v_call: TRBV20-1; cdr3_aa: CSAIPSRSYNEQFF; cdr3_nt: TGCAGCGCAATCCCCAGCCGCTCCTACAATGAGCAGTTCTTC
clone_size: many; d_call: TRBD2; j_call: TRBJ2-1; v_call: TRBV11-2; cdr3_aa: CASSLIRRAPGGEQFF; cdr3_nt: TGTGCCAGCAGCCTCATCCGCCGGGCGCCGGGAGGTGAGCAGTTCTTC
clone_size: NA; d_call: NA; j_call: TRBJ2-1; v_call: TRBV28; cdr3_aa: CASSIIRRSSYNEQFF; cdr3_nt: TGTGCCAGCAGTATCATTCGACGGTCGTCCTACAATGAGCAGTTCTTC
clone_size: many; d_call: TRBD1; j_call: TRBJ2-3; v_call: TRBV11-3; cdr3_aa: CASSSKRQGVTDTQYF; cdr3_nt: TGTGCCAGCAGCTCAAAGCGACAGGGGGTAACAGATACGCAGTATTTT
clone_size: many; d_call: TRBD2; j_call: TRBJ2-3; v_call: TRBV2; cdr3_aa: CASTPGLAGSTDTQYF; cdr3_nt: TGTGCCAGCACCCCTGGACTAGCGGGAAGCACAGATACGCAGTATTTT
clone_size: many; d_call: NA; j_call: TRBJ2-2; v_call: TRBV24-1; cdr3_aa: CATQDARAGELFF; cdr3_nt: TGTGCCACCCAGGACGCCAGGGCCGGGGAGCTGTTTTTT
clone_size: few; d_call: TRBD1; j_call: TRBJ2-3; v_call: TRBV10-3; cdr3_aa: CAIRSGQDTDTQYF; cdr3_nt: TGTGCCATCAGATCGGGACAGGACACAGATACGCAGTATTTT
clone_size: NA; d_call: NA; j_call: TRBJ1-4; v_call: TRBV20-1; cdr3_aa: CSASRGSRNEKLFF; cdr3_nt: TGCAGTGCTTCTAGGGGCAGCCGTAATGAAAAACTGTTTTTT
clone_size: many; d_call: NA; j_call: TRBJ1-5; v_call: TRBV15; cdr3_aa: CATSPHRDNNQPQHF; cdr3_nt: TGTGCCACCAGCCCCCACCGGGACAACAATCAGCCCCAGCATTTT
clone_size: NA; d_call: TRBD2; j_call: TRBJ2-1; v_call: TRBV14; cdr3_aa: CASSQRLAGGPYNEQFF; cdr3_nt: TGTGCCAGCAGCCAACGACTAGCGGGAGGGCCGTACAATGAGCAGTTCTTC
clone_size: many; d_call: NA; j_call: TRBJ1-2; v_call: TRBV28; cdr3_aa: CASSLSSYYGYTF; cdr3_nt: TGTGCCAGCAGTTTATCCAGCTACTATGGCTACACCTTC